The rows below give T cell receptor beta chains drawn from one sample of a study of blood T cell repertoires in COVID-19. The protocol was immunoSEQ multiplex PCR, while the TCRdb copy is restricted to in-frame clones and leaves out a portion. Counted here are fewer than 200,000 clones, around four fifths occurring once; the ten biggest clones make up about 6.5%. Sequenced material: peripheral blood. The receptors shown here come from a man between 65 and 79 years old with active or convalescent COVID-19. Both conserved end residues are part of each CDR3. D genes are given only for firm matches. Clone size is given for some rows only: seen once, a few or many times, or a class if the clone is expanded.

clone size: few
J gene: TRBJ1-5
D gene: NA
V gene: TRBV5-3
CDR3 protein: CARSPVEGNQPQHF
CDR3 DNA: TGTGCCAGAAGCCCGGTCGAGGGCAATCAGCCCCAGCATTTT

clone size: NA
J gene: TRBJ2-7
D gene: TRBD2
V gene: TRBV20-1
CDR3 protein: CSASRSQRGSYEQYF
CDR3 DNA: TGCAGTGCTAGTAGGTCCCAGCGGGGATCCTACGAGCAGTACTTC

clone size: NA
J gene: TRBJ1-6
D gene: TRBD1
V gene: TRBV23-1
CDR3 protein: CASSQRDRGSNSPLHF
CDR3 DNA: TGCGCCAGCAGTCAAAGGGACAGGGGGTCGAATTCACCCCTCCACTTT

clone size: NA
J gene: TRBJ2-3
D gene: NA
V gene: TRBV5-6
CDR3 protein: CASSLAAAGGTDTQYF
CDR3 DNA: TGTGCCAGCAGCTTGGCCGCGGCAGGGGGGACGGATACGCAGTATTTT

clone size: NA
J gene: TRBJ2-1
D gene: TRBD1
V gene: TRBV5-4
CDR3 protein: CASSATGTGRVRQFF
CDR3 DNA: TGTGCCAGCAGCGCTACCGGGACAGGTAGGGTAAGGCAGTTCTTC

clone size: NA
J gene: TRBJ2-2
D gene: TRBD2
V gene: TRBV5-5
CDR3 protein: CAPSWIPRGGASGELFF
CDR3 DNA: TGTGCCCCCAGCTGGATTCCTCGCGGGGGGGCGTCCGGGGAGCTGTTTTTT

clone size: NA
J gene: TRBJ2-7
D gene: NA
V gene: TRBV7-8
CDR3 protein: CASTNGGVGYEQYF
CDR3 DNA: TGTGCCAGCACCAATGGAGGGGTTGGGTACGAGCAGTACTTC

clone size: NA
J gene: TRBJ1-1
D gene: NA
V gene: TRBV5-8
CDR3 protein: CASSLNRGYEAFF
CDR3 DNA: TGTGCCAGCAGCTTGAATAGGGGGTACGAAGCTTTCTTT

clone size: NA
J gene: TRBJ1-5
D gene: TRBD1
V gene: TRBV6-5
CDR3 protein: CASILRQGSNQPQHF
CDR3 DNA: TGTGCCAGCATTCTAAGACAGGGTAGCAATCAGCCCCAGCATTTT

clone size: NA
J gene: TRBJ2-2
D gene: NA
V gene: TRBV6-6
CDR3 protein: CASTLLTGELFF
CDR3 DNA: TGTGCCAGCACCCTACTCACCGGGGAGCTGTTTTTT

clone size: NA
J gene: TRBJ1-2
D gene: NA
V gene: TRBV4-3
CDR3 protein: CASSQDEGFSYGYTF
CDR3 DNA: TGCGCCAGCAGCCAAGATGAGGGCTTCAGCTATGGCTACACCTTC

clone size: few
J gene: TRBJ2-7
D gene: NA
V gene: TRBV7-9
CDR3 protein: CASSSGPGEMREQYF
CDR3 DNA: TGTGCCAGCAGCTCGGGACCGGGGGAGATGAGAGAGCAGTACTTC

clone size: NA
J gene: TRBJ2-3
D gene: NA
V gene: TRBV6-5
CDR3 protein: CASSYSKRFTDTQYF
CDR3 DNA: TGTGCCAGCAGTTACTCGAAGCGGTTCACAGATACGCAGTATTTT

clone size: NA
J gene: TRBJ1-6
D gene: TRBD1
V gene: TRBV9
CDR3 protein: CASSVGGTGRTPLHF
CDR3 DNA: TGTGCCAGCAGCGTAGGAGGGACAGGGCGGACACCCCTCCACTTT

clone size: NA
J gene: TRBJ2-1
D gene: TRBD2
V gene: TRBV5-4
CDR3 protein: CASSTFLGLAGVDEQFF
CDR3 DNA: TGTGCCAGCAGCACATTCCTAGGACTAGCGGGAGTGGACGAGCAGTTCTTC

clone size: NA
J gene: TRBJ1-2
D gene: NA
V gene: TRBV5-1
CDR3 protein: CASSLDSREDGYTF
CDR3 DNA: TGCGCCAGCAGCTTGGACAGTCGGGAAGATGGCTACACCTTC

clone size: NA
J gene: TRBJ1-2
D gene: NA
V gene: TRBV6-5
CDR3 protein: CASSYSAGQNYGYTF
CDR3 DNA: TGTGCCAGCAGTTACTCGGCCGGACAAAACTATGGCTACACCTTC

clone size: NA
J gene: TRBJ2-2
D gene: NA
V gene: TRBV6-1
CDR3 protein: CASSERESTGELFF
CDR3 DNA: TGTGCCAGCAGTGAAAGGGAGTCCACCGGGGAGCTGTTTTTT

clone size: NA
J gene: TRBJ2-2
D gene: NA
V gene: TRBV5-1
CDR3 protein: CASSTGEVEGTGELFF
CDR3 DNA: TGCGCCAGCAGCACCGGGGAAGTCGAAGGAACCGGGGAGCTGTTTTTT

clone size: NA
J gene: TRBJ2-5
D gene: NA
V gene: TRBV7-2
CDR3 protein: CASSSTRGSGPRETQYF
CDR3 DNA: TGTGCCAGCAGCTCCACTAGAGGTAGCGGCCCCCGGGAGACCCAGTACTTC

clone size: once
J gene: TRBJ1-4
D gene: TRBD1
V gene: TRBV4-1
CDR3 protein: CASSPQRDSNEKLFF
CDR3 DNA: TGCGCCAGCAGCCCTCAACGGGACAGTAATGAAAAACTGTTTTTT

clone size: NA
J gene: TRBJ2-3
D gene: TRBD1
V gene: TRBV5-4
CDR3 protein: CASSARQGGFTDTQYF
CDR3 DNA: TGTGCCAGCAGCGCAAGACAGGGGGGGTTCACAGATACGCAGTATTTT

clone size: many
J gene: TRBJ2-5
D gene: NA
V gene: TRBV12-2
CDR3 protein: CASRSGAGVYQETQYF
CDR3 DNA: TGTGCAAGTCGCTCTGGTGCGGGAGTTTACCAAGAGACCCAGTACTTC

clone size: NA
J gene: TRBJ1-1
D gene: TRBD1
V gene: TRBV7-8
CDR3 protein: CASSTRQGHTEAFF
CDR3 DNA: TGTGCCAGCAGCACGCGACAGGGGCACACTGAAGCTTTCTTT

clone size: NA
J gene: TRBJ2-1
D gene: TRBD2
V gene: TRBV6-5
CDR3 protein: CASSYLAGSYNEQFF
CDR3 DNA: TGTGCCAGCAGTTACCTAGCGGGATCTTACAATGAGCAGTTCTTC

clone size: once
J gene: TRBJ2-2
D gene: TRBD1
V gene: TRBV3-1/TRBV3-2
CDR3 protein: CASSQSYNRGTGELFF
CDR3 DNA: TGTGCCAGCAGCCAATCGTATAACAGGGGCACCGGGGAGCTGTTTTTT

clone size: NA
J gene: TRBJ1-2
D gene: NA
V gene: TRBV19
CDR3 protein: CASSHHRANYGYTF
CDR3 DNA: TGTGCCAGTAGTCACCACAGGGCTAACTATGGCTACACCTTC

clone size: NA
J gene: TRBJ1-2
D gene: NA
V gene: TRBV20-1
CDR3 protein: CSSTGGYTF
CDR3 DNA: TGCAGTTCTACCGGTGGCTACACCTTC

clone size: many
J gene: TRBJ2-2
D gene: NA
V gene: TRBV9
CDR3 protein: CASSPTRGAILSTGELFF
CDR3 DNA: TGTGCCAGCAGCCCAACCCGGGGGGCCATTCTCAGCACCGGGGAGCTGTTTTTT

clone size: NA
J gene: TRBJ2-1
D gene: NA
V gene: TRBV10-3
CDR3 protein: CAISEPGEVKNEQFF
CDR3 DNA: TGTGCCATCAGTGAGCCAGGGGAAGTCAAAAATGAGCAGTTCTTC

clone size: NA
J gene: TRBJ1-1
D gene: TRBD1
V gene: TRBV12-3/TRBV12-4
CDR3 protein: CASSLQGGTEAFF
CDR3 DNA: TGTGCCAGCAGTTTACAGGGGGGCACTGAAGCTTTCTTT

clone size: NA
J gene: TRBJ1-2
D gene: NA
V gene: TRBV5-1
CDR3 protein: CASSPTVNYGYTF
CDR3 DNA: TGCGCCAGCAGCCCGACAGTTAACTATGGCTACACCTTC

clone size: NA
J gene: TRBJ2-1
D gene: TRBD2
V gene: TRBV29-1
CDR3 protein: CSVLNPASGRVGSYNEQFF
CDR3 DNA: TGCAGCGTCTTAAACCCCGCTAGCGGGAGGGTGGGGTCCTACAATGAGCAGTTCTTC

clone size: once
J gene: TRBJ1-5
D gene: NA
V gene: TRBV4-3
CDR3 protein: CASSQRRDQPQHF
CDR3 DNA: TGCGCCAGCAGCCAGCGTCGCGATCAGCCCCAGCATTTT

clone size: NA
J gene: TRBJ2-7
D gene: TRBD1
V gene: TRBV5-8
CDR3 protein: CASSMTDRGSVQYF
CDR3 DNA: TGTGCCAGCAGCATGACGGACAGGGGCAGTGTGCAGTACTTC

clone size: once
J gene: TRBJ2-3
D gene: TRBD2
V gene: TRBV10-2
CDR3 protein: CASQDFGGATDTQYF
CDR3 DNA: TGCGCCAGCCAAGATTTCGGGGGGGCCACAGATACGCAGTATTTT

clone size: NA
J gene: TRBJ2-2
D gene: TRBD2
V gene: TRBV12-5
CDR3 protein: CASGTSGLRGELFF
CDR3 DNA: TGTGCTAGTGGGACTAGCGGCTTAAGGGGGGAGCTGTTTTTT

clone size: NA
J gene: TRBJ1-2
D gene: TRBD1
V gene: TRBV25-1
CDR3 protein: CATAGQGWGGYTF
CDR3 DNA: TGTGCCACCGCCGGACAGGGTTGGGGTGGCTACACCTTC

clone size: NA
J gene: TRBJ2-5
D gene: NA
V gene: TRBV6-5
CDR3 protein: CASSYQGPETQYF
CDR3 DNA: TGTGCCAGCAGTTACCAGGGCCCAGAGACCCAGTACTTC

clone size: NA
J gene: TRBJ2-7
D gene: TRBD2
V gene: TRBV4-2
CDR3 protein: CASSQELAGAYEQYF
CDR3 DNA: TGTGCCAGCAGCCAAGAGCTAGCGGGGGCCTACGAGCAGTACTTC

clone size: NA
J gene: TRBJ1-5
D gene: NA
V gene: TRBV19
CDR3 protein: CASRNQVNQPQHF
CDR3 DNA: TGTGCCAGTAGGAATCAGGTCAATCAGCCCCAGCATTTT

clone size: NA
J gene: TRBJ1-2
D gene: NA
V gene: TRBV20-1
CDR3 protein: CSALSGRGYTF
CDR3 DNA: TGCAGTGCGCTTAGTGGTCGCGGCTACACCTTC

clone size: NA
J gene: TRBJ1-5
D gene: NA
V gene: TRBV14
CDR3 protein: CASSQEAYQPQHF
CDR3 DNA: TGTGCCAGCAGCCAAGAAGCCTATCAGCCCCAGCATTTT

clone size: NA
J gene: TRBJ1-3
D gene: TRBD1
V gene: TRBV28
CDR3 protein: CASSLLQGAGENTIYF
CDR3 DNA: TGTGCCAGCAGTTTACTACAGGGGGCCGGGGAAAACACCATATATTTT

clone size: NA
J gene: TRBJ2-1
D gene: TRBD1
V gene: TRBV7-9
CDR3 protein: CASSLSDRVHEQFF
CDR3 DNA: TGTGCCAGCAGCCTCTCCGACAGGGTGCATGAGCAGTTCTTC

clone size: NA
J gene: TRBJ1-1
D gene: NA
V gene: TRBV2
CDR3 protein: CASSDHSTEAFF
CDR3 DNA: TGTGCCAGCAGTGATCACAGCACTGAAGCTTTCTTT

clone size: NA
J gene: TRBJ2-7
D gene: NA
V gene: TRBV7-9
CDR3 protein: CASSLEGTYEQYF
CDR3 DNA: TGTGCCAGCAGCTTAGAGGGGACCTACGAGCAGTACTTC

clone size: NA
J gene: TRBJ1-2
D gene: TRBD1
V gene: TRBV6-6
CDR3 protein: CASRVTGSEYGYTF
CDR3 DNA: TGTGCCAGCAGAGTGACAGGGTCGGAGTATGGCTACACCTTC

clone size: NA
J gene: TRBJ2-3
D gene: NA
V gene: TRBV2
CDR3 protein: CASSLQDTDTQYF
CDR3 DNA: TGTGCCAGCAGCTTACAGGACACAGATACGCAGTATTTT

clone size: few
J gene: TRBJ1-5
D gene: NA
V gene: TRBV19
CDR3 protein: CASREDSSYTPQHF
CDR3 DNA: TGTGCCAGTAGGGAAGACAGCTCCTACACCCCCCAGCATTTT

clone size: NA
J gene: TRBJ1-6
D gene: TRBD1
V gene: TRBV7-2
CDR3 protein: CASSPRQGQGNSPLHF
CDR3 DNA: TGTGCCAGCAGCCCACGACAGGGACAGGGAAATTCACCCCTCCACTTT

clone size: NA
J gene: TRBJ2-5
D gene: TRBD2
V gene: TRBV7-2
CDR3 protein: CASSDRTSGIGVAQYF
CDR3 DNA: TGTGCCAGCAGCGATAGGACTAGCGGGATTGGGGTGGCCCAGTACTTC

clone size: few
J gene: TRBJ1-1
D gene: NA
V gene: TRBV6-2/TRBV6-3
CDR3 protein: CASSYSVRTEAFF
CDR3 DNA: TGTGCCAGCAGTTACTCGGTGCGCACTGAAGCTTTCTTT